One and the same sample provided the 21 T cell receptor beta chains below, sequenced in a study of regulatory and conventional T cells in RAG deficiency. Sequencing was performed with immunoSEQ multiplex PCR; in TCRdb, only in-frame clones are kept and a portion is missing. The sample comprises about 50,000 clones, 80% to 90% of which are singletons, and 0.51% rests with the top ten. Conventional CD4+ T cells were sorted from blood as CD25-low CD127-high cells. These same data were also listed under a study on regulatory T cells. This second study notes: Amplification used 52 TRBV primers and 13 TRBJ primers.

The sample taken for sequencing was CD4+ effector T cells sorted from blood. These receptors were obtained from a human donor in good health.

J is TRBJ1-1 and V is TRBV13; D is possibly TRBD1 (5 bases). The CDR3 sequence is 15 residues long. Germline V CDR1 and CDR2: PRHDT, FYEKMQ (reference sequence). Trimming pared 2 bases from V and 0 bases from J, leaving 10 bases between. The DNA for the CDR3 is TGTGCCAGCAGCTTAAGCTGGGGGGTGAACACTGAAGCTTTCTTT. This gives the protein CASSLSWGVNTEAFF. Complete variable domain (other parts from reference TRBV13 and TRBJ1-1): AAGVIQSPRHLIKEKRETATLKCYPIPRHDTVYWYQQGPGQDPQFLISFYEKMQSDKGSIPDRFSAQQFSDYHSELNMSSLELGDSALYFCASSLSWGVNTEAFFGQGTRLTVV.

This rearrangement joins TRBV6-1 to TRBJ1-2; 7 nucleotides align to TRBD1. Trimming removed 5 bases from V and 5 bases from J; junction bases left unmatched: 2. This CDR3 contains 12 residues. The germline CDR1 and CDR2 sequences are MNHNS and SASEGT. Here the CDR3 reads CASSKQGYGYTF. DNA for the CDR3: TGTGCCAGCAGTAAACAGGGGTATGGCTACACCTTC.

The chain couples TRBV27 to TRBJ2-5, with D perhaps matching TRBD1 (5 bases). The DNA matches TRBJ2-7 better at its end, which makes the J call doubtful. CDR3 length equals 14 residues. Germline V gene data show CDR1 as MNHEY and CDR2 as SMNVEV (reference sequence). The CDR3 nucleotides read TGTGCCAGCAGTTTAAAACAGGCGACCTACGAGCAGTACTTC. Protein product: CASSLKQATYEQYF.

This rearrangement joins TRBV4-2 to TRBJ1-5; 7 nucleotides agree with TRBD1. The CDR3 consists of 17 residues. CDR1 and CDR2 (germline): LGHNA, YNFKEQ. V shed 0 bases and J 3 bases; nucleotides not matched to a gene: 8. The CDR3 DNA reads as TGTGCCAGCAGCCAAGATCTTCAGGGGGGCCCCAATCAGCCCCAGCATTTT. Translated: CASSQDLQGGPNQPQHF.

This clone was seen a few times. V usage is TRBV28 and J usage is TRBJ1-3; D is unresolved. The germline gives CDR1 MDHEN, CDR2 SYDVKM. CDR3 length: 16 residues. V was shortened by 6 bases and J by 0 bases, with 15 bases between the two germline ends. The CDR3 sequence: CASRESGHISGNTIYF. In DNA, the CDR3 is TGTGCCAGCAGAGAATCCGGGCACATCTCTGGAAACACCATATATTTT.

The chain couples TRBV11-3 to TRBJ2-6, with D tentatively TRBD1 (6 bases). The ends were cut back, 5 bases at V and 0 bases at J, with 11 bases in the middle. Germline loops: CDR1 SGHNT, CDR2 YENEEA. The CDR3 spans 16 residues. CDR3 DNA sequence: TGTGCCAGCAGCCCAAAGGGGGTCTCTGGGGCCAACGTCCTGACTTTC. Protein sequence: CASSPKGVSGANVLTF.

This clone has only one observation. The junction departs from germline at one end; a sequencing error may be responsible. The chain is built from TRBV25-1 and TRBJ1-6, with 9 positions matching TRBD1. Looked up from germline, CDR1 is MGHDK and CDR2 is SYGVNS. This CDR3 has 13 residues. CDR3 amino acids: CASSATGGSPPHF. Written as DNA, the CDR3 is TGTGCCAGCAGTGCGACAGGGGGTTCACCCCCCCACTTT.

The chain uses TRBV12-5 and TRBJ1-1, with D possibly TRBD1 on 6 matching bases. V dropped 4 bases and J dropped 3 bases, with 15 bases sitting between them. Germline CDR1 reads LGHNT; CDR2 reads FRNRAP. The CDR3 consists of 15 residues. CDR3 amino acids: CASGSPQGTHTEAFF. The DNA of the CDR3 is TGTGCTAGTGGTTCACCTCAGGGGACGCACACTGAAGCTTTCTTT. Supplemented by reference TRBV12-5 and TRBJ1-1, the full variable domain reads DARVTQTPRHKVTEMGQEVTMRCQPILGHNTVFWYRQTMMQGLELLAYFRNRAPLDDSGMPKDRFSAEMPDATLATLKIQPSEPRDSAVYFCASGSPQGTHTEAFFGQGTRLTVV.

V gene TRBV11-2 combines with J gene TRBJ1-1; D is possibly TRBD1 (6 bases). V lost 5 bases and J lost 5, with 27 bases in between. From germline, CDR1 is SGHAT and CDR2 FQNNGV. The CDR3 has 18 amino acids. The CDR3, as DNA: TGTGCCAGCAGCCCCGGGCTGGTGTCAGGGGAGGGTATGACTGAAGCTTTCTTT. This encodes CASSPGLVSGEGMTEAFF.

The chain's CDR3 is CASSEQGPGELFF. The CDR3 region has the DNA TGTGCCAGCAGTGAACAGGGCCCCGGGGAGCTGTTTTTT. V is TRBV6-5 and J is TRBJ2-2, with a possible D match to TRBD1 (6 bases). There are 13 residues in the CDR3. Trimming took 5 bases from V and 6 from J, leaving 10 bases between them. Germline CDR1 and CDR2: MNHEY and SVGAGI.

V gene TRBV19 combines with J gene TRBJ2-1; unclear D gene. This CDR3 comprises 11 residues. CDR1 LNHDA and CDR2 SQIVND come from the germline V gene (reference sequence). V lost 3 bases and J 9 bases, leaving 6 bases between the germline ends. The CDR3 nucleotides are TGTGCCAGTAGTATTTTAGGTGAGCAGTTCTTC. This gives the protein CASSILGEQFF. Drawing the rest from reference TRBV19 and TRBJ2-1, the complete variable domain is DGGITQSPKYLFRKEGQNVTLSCEQNLNHDAMYWYRQDPGQGLRLIYYSQIVNDFQKGDIAEGYSVSREKKESFPLTVTSAQKNPTAFYLCASSILGEQFFGPGTRLTVL.

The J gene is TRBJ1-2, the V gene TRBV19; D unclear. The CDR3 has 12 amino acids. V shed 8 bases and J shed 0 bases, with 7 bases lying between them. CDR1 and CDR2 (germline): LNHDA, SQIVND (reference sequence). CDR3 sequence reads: CASGRTNYGYTF. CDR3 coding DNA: TGTGCCAGTGGACGGACTAACTATGGCTACACCTTC.

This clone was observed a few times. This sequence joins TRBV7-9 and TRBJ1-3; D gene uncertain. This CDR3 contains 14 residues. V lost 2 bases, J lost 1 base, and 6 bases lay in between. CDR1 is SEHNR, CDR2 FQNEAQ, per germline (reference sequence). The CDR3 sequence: CASSLMGSGNTIYF. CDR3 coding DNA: TGTGCCAGCAGCTTAATGGGGTCTGGAAACACCATATATTTT.

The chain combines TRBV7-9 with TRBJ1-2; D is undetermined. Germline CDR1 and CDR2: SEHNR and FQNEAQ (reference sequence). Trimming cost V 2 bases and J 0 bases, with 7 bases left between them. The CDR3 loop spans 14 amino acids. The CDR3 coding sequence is TGTGCCAGCAGCTTACGGGGAGCTAACTATGGCTACACCTTC. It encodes CASSLRGANYGYTF.

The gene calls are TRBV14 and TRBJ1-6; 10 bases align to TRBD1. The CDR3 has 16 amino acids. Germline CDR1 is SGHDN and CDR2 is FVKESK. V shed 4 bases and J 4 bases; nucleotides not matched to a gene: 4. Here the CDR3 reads CASSRRTGGYNSPLHF. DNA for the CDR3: TGTGCCAGCAGCCGTAGGACAGGGGGATATAATTCACCCCTCCACTTT.

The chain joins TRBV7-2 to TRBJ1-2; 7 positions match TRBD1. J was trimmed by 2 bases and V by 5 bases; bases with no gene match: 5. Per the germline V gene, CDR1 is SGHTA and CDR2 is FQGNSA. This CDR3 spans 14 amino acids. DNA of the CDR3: TGTGCCAGCAGCCTGACAGGGCTCAACTATGGCTACACCTTC. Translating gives CASSLTGLNYGYTF.

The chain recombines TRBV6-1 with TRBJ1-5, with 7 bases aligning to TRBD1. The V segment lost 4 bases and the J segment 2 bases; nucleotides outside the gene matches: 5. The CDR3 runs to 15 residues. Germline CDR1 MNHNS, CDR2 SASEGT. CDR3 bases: TGTGCCAGCAGTGGAGGAGGGGGCGGCAATCAGCCCCAGCATTTT. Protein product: CASSGGGGGNQPQHF.

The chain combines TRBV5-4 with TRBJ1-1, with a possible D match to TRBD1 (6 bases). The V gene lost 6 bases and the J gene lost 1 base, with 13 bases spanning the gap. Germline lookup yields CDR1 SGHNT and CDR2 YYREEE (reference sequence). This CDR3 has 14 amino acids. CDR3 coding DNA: TGTGCCAGCAATGCCGGGACACAGAACACTGAAGCTTTCTTT. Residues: CASNAGTQNTEAFF. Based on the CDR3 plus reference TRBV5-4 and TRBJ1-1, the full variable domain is ETGVTQSPTHLIKTRGQQVTLRCSSQSGHNTVSWYQQALGQGPQFIFQYYREEENGRGNFPPRFSGLQFPNYSSELNVNALELDDSALYLCASNAGTQNTEAFFGQGTRLTVV.

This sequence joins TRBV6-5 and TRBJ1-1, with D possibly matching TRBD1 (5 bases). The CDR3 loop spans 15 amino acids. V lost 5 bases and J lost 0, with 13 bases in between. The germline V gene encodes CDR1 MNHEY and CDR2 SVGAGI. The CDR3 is CASSKLAGMNTEAFF. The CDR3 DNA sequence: TGTGCCAGCAGTAAGTTGGCAGGGATGAACACTGAAGCTTTCTTT.

CDR3 amino acids: CASSPTIYNEQFF. CDR3 nucleotides: TGTGCCAGCAGCCCGACGATTTACAATGAGCAGTTCTTC. V and J are TRBV11-3 and TRBJ2-1; D is uncertain. The CDR3 is 13 amino acids. V shed 5 bases and J shed 4 bases, with 9 bases lying between them. CDR1 is SGHNT and CDR2 is YENEEA in the germline V gene.

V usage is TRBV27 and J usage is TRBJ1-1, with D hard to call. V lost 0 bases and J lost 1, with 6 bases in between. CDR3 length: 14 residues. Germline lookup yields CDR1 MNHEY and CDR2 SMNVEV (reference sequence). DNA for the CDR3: TGTGCCAGCAGTTTATCGTGGGGGAACACTGAAGCTTTCTTT. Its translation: CASSLSWGNTEAFF.